These 10 T cell receptor beta chains originate from one sample sequenced in a study of Ad26.COV2.S vaccination and SARS-CoV-2 variants. The treatment denotes: some 20 received Ad26.COV2.S at low or high dose, single or two shots; 5 received placebo; per-sample allocation not given. All samples were drawn on day 63, counting from the first vaccine or placebo injection. Profiled with immunoSEQ multiplex PCR; TCRdb holds only in-frame clones, not every one. The table records about 400,000 clones, roughly 90% of them present only once. The sample here was peripheral blood, taken in a trial of Ad26.COV2.S vaccine versus placebo. The source is a person between 18 and 65 years old who received the Ad26.COV2.S COVID-19 vaccine or a placebo.

The chain employs TRBV6-1 and TRBJ1-2; 10 bases line up with TRBD1. Germline CDR1 and CDR2: MNHNS and SASEGT. The J segment lost 0 bases and the V segment lost 4 bases, leaving 8 bases of the junction unmatched. The CDR3 is 17 residues long. The CDR3 is CASSARTGGGTNYGYTF. CDR3 coding DNA: TGTGCCAGCAGTGCCCGGACAGGGGGGGGGACTAACTATGGCTACACCTTC.

This chain uses TRBV19 with TRBJ2-7, with D possibly TRBD2 on 6 matching bases. Germline CDR1 LNHDA, CDR2 SQIVND (reference sequence). Deletions cut 3 bases from V and 1 base from J, with 13 bases between. The CDR3 sequence is 15 residues long. In DNA, the CDR3 is TGTGCCAGTAGTATTGCTAGCGACCGATCCTACGAGCAGTACTTC. This sequence encodes CASSIASDRSYEQYF.

This clone was observed a few times. The chain employs TRBV4-3 and TRBJ2-1, with D unclear. The CDR3 consists of 14 residues. The germline V gene encodes CDR1 LGHNA and CDR2 YSLEER. Trimming pared 0 bases from V and 5 bases from J, leaving 8 bases between. The chain's CDR3 is CASSQEEPDNEQFF. The CDR3 DNA reads as TGCGCCAGCAGCCAAGAGGAGCCCGACAATGAGCAGTTCTTC.

The chain carries TRBV7-9 and TRBJ2-7, with D uncertain. The germline V gene encodes CDR1 SEHNR and CDR2 FQNEAQ (reference sequence). V gave up 5 bases and J gave up 7 bases, with 12 bases separating them. The CDR3 is made up of 12 amino acids. CDR3: CASSLTVSEQYF. The CDR3 DNA sequence: TGTGCCAGCAGCCTTACCGTAAGTGAGCAGTACTTC.

The V gene is TRBV5-1, the J gene TRBJ2-1; D possibly uses TRBD1 or TRBD2 (5 bases each). Germline CDR1 SGHRS, CDR2 YFSETQ. V was shortened by 5 bases and J by 0 bases, with 12 bases between the two germline ends. The CDR3 contains 15 residues. CDR3 coding DNA: TGCGCCAGCAGGTATGGGGACGCCTCCTACAATGAGCAGTTCTTC. Protein: CASRYGDASYNEQFF.

V usage is TRBV7-2 and J usage is TRBJ2-7; unclear D gene. Per the germline V gene, CDR1 is SGHTA and CDR2 is FQGNSA. The CDR3 runs to 12 residues. V was cut by 8 bases and J by 1 base, with 9 bases left in between. The CDR3 sequence is CASADTSYEQYF. The CDR3 DNA is TGTGCCAGCGCAGACACATCCTACGAGCAGTACTTC.

This chain uses TRBV28 with TRBJ1-2, with 11 bases lining up with TRBD1. This CDR3 comprises 15 residues. J lost 6 bases, V lost 6 bases, and 9 bases had no gene match. Germline CDR1 is MDHEN and CDR2 is SYDVKM. The CDR3 sequence is CASRSGTGGYNGYTF. The CDR3 nucleotides read TGTGCCAGCAGGTCCGGGACAGGGGGTTATAATGGCTACACCTTC.

The chain is built from TRBV19 and TRBJ1-6; D uncertain. Germline values: CDR1 LNHDA, CDR2 SQIVND (reference sequence). V was pared by 5 bases and J by 11 bases, with 10 bases between. The CDR3 is made up of 12 amino acids. The CDR3 sequence is CASSRGTPPLHF. The CDR3 DNA reads TGTGCCAGTAGTCGGGGTACTCCACCCCTCCACTTT.

The chain uses TRBV18 and TRBJ2-2; D is undetermined. The germline V gene has CDR1 KGHSH and CDR2 LQKENI. The ends were cut back, 3 bases at V and 6 bases at J, with 5 bases in the middle. The CDR3 length is 12 residues. This chain's CDR3 is CASSPPPGELFF. CDR3 bases: TGTGCCAGCTCACCGCCCCCCGGGGAGCTGTTTTTT.

The chain joins TRBV5-6 to TRBJ2-3; D remains ambiguous. The CDR3 has 15 amino acids. Looked up from germline, CDR1 is SGHDT and CDR2 is YYEEEE. Trimming stripped 1 base from V and 1 base from J, with 10 bases between. CDR3 sequence reads: CASSLTQIGTDTQYF. DNA of the CDR3: TGTGCCAGCAGCTTGACCCAGATTGGCACAGATACGCAGTATTTT.